A single sample is the source of the 8 T cell receptor beta chains below, sequenced in a study of cytomegalovirus exposure and HLA in healthy donors. The PCR ran on 60 Vbeta and 13 Jbeta primers. Generated by immunoSEQ multiplex PCR, the TCRdb table keeps only in-frame clones and is missing some. The table includes 100,000 to 150,000 clones, roughly 82% detected once. The sample taken for sequencing was PBMCs. These receptor sequences come from a woman aged 18-29 years in good health and CMV-seropositive.

The chain couples TRBV6-6 to TRBJ1-1; D unclear. The CDR3 length is 13 residues. Germline CDR1 MNHNY, CDR2 SVGAGI (reference sequence). Trimming left V 0 bases short and J 1 base short, with 3 bases between. The CDR3 loop reads CASSYSQNTEAFF. CDR3 nucleotide sequence: TGTGCCAGCAGTTACTCTCAGAACACTGAAGCTTTCTTT.

This rearrangement joins TRBV9 to TRBJ2-2; 8 bases fit TRBD2. J lost 10 bases, V lost 0 bases, and 5 bases had no gene match. Germline-derived CDR1 and CDR2 are SGDLS and YYNGEE. The CDR3 loop spans 14 amino acids. The CDR3 is CASSVVGGGEELFF. In nucleotides, the CDR3 is TGTGCCAGCAGCGTAGTCGGGGGGGGCGAGGAGCTGTTTTTT.

The genes are TRBV18 and TRBJ1-1; D is undetermined. Trimming cost V 3 bases and J 4 bases, with 9 bases left between them. The CDR3 loop spans 13 amino acids. Germline V lookup: CDR1 KGHSH, CDR2 LQKENI. CDR3 sequence (DNA): TGTGCCAGCTCACCCGAGAAAAGCACTGAAGCTTTCTTT. Protein product: CASSPEKSTEAFF.

The genes are TRBV4-1 and TRBJ2-2, with TRBD1 as a possible D gene (6 bases). This CDR3 comprises 14 residues. V was trimmed by 6 bases and J by 2 bases, leaving 10 bases between them. The germline V gene encodes CDR1 MGHRA and CDR2 YSYEKL. CDR3 loop: CASRWTDNTGELFF. The CDR3 nucleotides are TGCGCCAGCAGGTGGACAGACAACACCGGGGAGCTGTTTTTT.

The chain's CDR3 is CASSLGQGNGYEQYF. DNA for the CDR3: TGCGCCAGCAGCTTGGGACAGGGGAACGGCTACGAGCAGTACTTC. The chain is built from TRBV5-1 and TRBJ2-7; 8 bases agree with TRBD1. V gave up 0 bases and J gave up 3 bases; unmatched junction bases: 5. The CDR3 sequence is 15 residues long. The V gene's germline CDR1 is SGHRS and CDR2 YFSETQ.

This sequence joins TRBV27 and TRBJ2-3, with TRBD1 matching 11 bases. CDR1 MNHEY and CDR2 SMNVEV come from the germline V gene (reference sequence). The CDR3 loop spans 14 amino acids. V was pared by 5 bases and J by 6 bases, with 4 bases of the junction left unmatched. DNA of the CDR3: TGTGCCAGCAGTGCCGGGACAGGGGGTGATACGCAGTATTTT. Translation: CASSAGTGGDTQYF.

J is TRBJ2-5 and V is TRBV27, with 13 bases matching TRBD2. The end of the DNA fits TRBJ2-7 better, so the J call may be wrong. There are 15 residues in the CDR3. CDR1 is MNHEY, CDR2 SMNVEV, per germline (reference sequence). CDR3 nucleotide sequence: TGTGCCAGCAGTCCCCGGACTAGCGGGGGCCACGAGCAGTACTTC. This sequence encodes CASSPRTSGGHEQYF.

V usage is TRBV18 and J usage is TRBJ2-5; tentatively, D is TRBD1 (7 bases). Germline CDR1 and CDR2: KGHSH and LQKENI. Trimming shortened V by 0 bases and J by 5 bases, and 13 bases separated the two germline ends. The CDR3 loop spans 15 amino acids. CDR3 nucleotide sequence: TGTGCCAGCTCACCACCGTCCAGGGGGGCGGAGACCCAGTACTTC. This gives the protein CASSPPSRGAETQYF.